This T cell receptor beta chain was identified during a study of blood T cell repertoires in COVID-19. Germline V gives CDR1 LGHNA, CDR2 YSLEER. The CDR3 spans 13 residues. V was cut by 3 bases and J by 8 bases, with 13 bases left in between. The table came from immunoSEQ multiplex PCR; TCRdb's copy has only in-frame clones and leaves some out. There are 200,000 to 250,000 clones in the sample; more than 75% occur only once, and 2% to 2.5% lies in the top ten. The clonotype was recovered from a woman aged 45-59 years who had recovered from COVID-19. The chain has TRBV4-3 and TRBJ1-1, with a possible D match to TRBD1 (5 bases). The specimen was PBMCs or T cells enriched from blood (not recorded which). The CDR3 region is CASSHLDSAEAFF. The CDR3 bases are TGCGCCAGCAGCCATCTCGACAGTGCAGAAGCTTTCTTT.